The clone carrying this T cell receptor beta chain occurred a few times. The data derive from a study of early T cells in non-severe SARS-CoV-2 infection. The CDR3 is 16 residues long. Per germline, CDR1 LGHNA and CDR2 YNFKEQ. With 0 bases removed from V and 6 bases from J, the gap between germline ends came to 17 bases. TCRdb re-called the 5' RACE reads through MiXCR, storing one row per CDR3 protein. Among 79,000 or so distinct CDR3 sequences, around 13% were seen once, and the ten largest hold about 1.1%. The receptor's source is an adult who was a healthcare worker with PCR-confirmed SARS-CoV-2 infection or an uninfected control (not recorded which). The sample was whole blood. This chain uses TRBV4-2 with TRBJ1-2, with D tentatively TRBD1 (5 bases). CDR3 region: CASSQDTGLTRNGYTF. The DNA for the CDR3 is TGTGCCAGCAGCCAAGACACGGGGCTGACTCGGAATGGCTACACCTTC.